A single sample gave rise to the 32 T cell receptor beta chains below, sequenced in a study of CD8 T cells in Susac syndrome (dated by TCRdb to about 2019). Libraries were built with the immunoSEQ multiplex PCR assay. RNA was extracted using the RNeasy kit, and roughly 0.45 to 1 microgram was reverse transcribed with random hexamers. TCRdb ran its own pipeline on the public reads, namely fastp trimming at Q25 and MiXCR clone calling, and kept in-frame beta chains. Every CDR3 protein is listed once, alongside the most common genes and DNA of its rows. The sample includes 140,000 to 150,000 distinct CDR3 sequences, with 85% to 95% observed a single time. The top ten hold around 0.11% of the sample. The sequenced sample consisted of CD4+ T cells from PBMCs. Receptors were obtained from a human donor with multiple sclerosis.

The CDR3 coding sequence is TGTGCCAGCAGTTTCAGCCTGAACACTGAAGCTTTCTTT. It encodes CASSFSLNTEAFF. This chain joins TRBV6-6 and TRBJ1-1; D is ambiguous. This CDR3 comprises 13 residues. Germline V gene data show CDR1 as MNHNY and CDR2 as SVGAGI (reference sequence). Trimming removed 4 bases from V and 0 bases from J, with 6 bases in between.

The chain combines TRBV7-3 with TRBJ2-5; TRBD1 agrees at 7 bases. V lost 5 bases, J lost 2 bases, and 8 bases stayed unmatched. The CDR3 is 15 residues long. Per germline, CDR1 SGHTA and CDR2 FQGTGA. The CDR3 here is CASSPSGTAQETQYF. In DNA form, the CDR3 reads TGTGCCAGCAGCCCCTCCGGGACAGCACAAGAGACCCAGTACTTC.

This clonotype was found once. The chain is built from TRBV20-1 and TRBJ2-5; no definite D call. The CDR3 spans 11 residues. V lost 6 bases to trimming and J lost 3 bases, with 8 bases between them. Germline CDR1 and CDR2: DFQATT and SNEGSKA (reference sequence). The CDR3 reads CSAAQKETQYF. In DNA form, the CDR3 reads TGCAGTGCCGCCCAAAAAGAGACCCAGTACTTC.

The CDR3 DNA is TGTGCCAGCAGCGAGGGCCTACTAGGAGTGTCCCGAGAGACCCAGTACTTC. Amino acids: CASSEGLLGVSRETQYF. The rearrangement uses TRBV9 and TRBJ2-5; tentatively, D is TRBD2 (5 bases). The V end lost 3 bases, the J end lost 4 bases, and 22 bases lay between the germline ends. The CDR3 runs 17 residues. Germline CDR1 and CDR2: SGDLS and YYNGEE.

In nucleotides, the CDR3 is TGCGCCAGCAGCCAGGGGACAGGGACGGCCTACGAGCAGTACTTC. Translating it yields CASSQGTGTAYEQYF. The rearrangement links TRBV4-3 to TRBJ2-7; TRBD1 matches at 9 bases. The V gene end was trimmed by 3 bases and the J gene end by 2 bases; junction bases not matched to a gene: 5. The CDR3 has 15 amino acids. Germline lookup yields CDR1 LGHNA and CDR2 YSLEER.

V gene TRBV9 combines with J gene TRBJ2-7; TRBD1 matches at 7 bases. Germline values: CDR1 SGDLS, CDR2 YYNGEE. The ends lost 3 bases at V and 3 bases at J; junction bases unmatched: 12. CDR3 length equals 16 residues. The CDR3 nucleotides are TGTGCCAGCAGCGCGTCGGGAACAGGGGTCGGCTACGAGCAGTACTTC. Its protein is CASSASGTGVGYEQYF. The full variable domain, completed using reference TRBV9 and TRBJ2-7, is DSGVTQTPKHLITATGQRVTLRCSPRSGDLSVYWYQQSLDQGLQFLIQYYNGEERAKGNILERFSAQQFPDLHSELNLSSLELGDSALYFCASSASGTGVGYEQYFGPGTRLTVT.

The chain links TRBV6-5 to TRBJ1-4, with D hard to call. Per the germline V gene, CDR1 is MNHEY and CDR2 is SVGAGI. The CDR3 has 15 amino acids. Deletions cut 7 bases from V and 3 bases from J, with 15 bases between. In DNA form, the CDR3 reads TGTGCCAGCACCCGGAGTTGGGAACCTAATGAAAAACTGTTTTTT. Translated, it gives CASTRSWEPNEKLFF.

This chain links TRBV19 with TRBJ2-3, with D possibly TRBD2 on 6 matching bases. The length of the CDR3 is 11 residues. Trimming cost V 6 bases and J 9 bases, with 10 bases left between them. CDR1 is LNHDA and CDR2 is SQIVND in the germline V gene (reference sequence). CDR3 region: CASRTGVTQYF. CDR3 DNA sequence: TGTGCCAGTAGGACGGGGGTAACGCAGTATTTT.

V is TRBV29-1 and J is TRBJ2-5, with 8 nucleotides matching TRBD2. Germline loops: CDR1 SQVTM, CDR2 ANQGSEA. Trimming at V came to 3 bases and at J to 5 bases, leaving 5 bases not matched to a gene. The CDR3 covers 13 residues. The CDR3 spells CSVDGTRGETQYF. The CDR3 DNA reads TGCAGCGTTGACGGGACTAGGGGGGAGACCCAGTACTTC.

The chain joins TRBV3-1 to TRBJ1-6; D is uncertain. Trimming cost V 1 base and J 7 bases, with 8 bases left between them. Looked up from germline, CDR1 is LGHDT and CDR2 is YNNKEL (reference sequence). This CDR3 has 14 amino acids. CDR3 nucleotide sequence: TGTGCCAGCAGCCAAGGTTATGGGAATTCACCCCTCCACTTT. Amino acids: CASSQGYGNSPLHF.

For the CDR3, the DNA is TGTGCCAGCAGCCGACTAGCGGGAGAGAACGAGCAGTACTTC. As protein: CASSRLAGENEQYF. V is TRBV3-1 and J is TRBJ2-7; TRBD2 aligns across 12 bases. CDR3 length equals 14 residues. Germline trimming cut 4 bases from V and 5 bases from J; bases unmatched to any gene: 3. Germline values: CDR1 LGHDT, CDR2 YNNKEL (reference sequence).

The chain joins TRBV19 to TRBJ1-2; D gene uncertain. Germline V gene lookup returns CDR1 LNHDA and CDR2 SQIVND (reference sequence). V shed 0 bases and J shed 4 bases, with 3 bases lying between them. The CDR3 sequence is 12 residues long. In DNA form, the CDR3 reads TGTGCCAGTAGTATAGAAGGCTATGGCTACACCTTC. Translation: CASSIEGYGYTF.

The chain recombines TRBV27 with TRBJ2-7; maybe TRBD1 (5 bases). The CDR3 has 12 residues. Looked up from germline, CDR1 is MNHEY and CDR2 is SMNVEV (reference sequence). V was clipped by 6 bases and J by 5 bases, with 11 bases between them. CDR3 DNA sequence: TGTGCCAGCAGGCAGGGTTCCCACGAGCAGTACTTC. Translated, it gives CASRQGSHEQYF.

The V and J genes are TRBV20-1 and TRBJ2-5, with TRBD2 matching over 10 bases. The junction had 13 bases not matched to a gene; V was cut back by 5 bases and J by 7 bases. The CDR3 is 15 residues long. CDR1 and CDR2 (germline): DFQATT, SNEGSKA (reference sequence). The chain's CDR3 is CSAYDSGTSDRTQYF. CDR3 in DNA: TGCAGTGCTTATGACAGCGGGACTAGCGATCGGACCCAGTACTTC.

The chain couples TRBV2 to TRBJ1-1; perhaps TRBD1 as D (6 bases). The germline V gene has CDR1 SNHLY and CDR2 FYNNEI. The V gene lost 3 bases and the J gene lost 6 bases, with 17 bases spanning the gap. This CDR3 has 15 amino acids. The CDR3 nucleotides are TGTGCCAGCAGTGACCAGGGGACGGGGATATCTGAAGCTTTCTTT. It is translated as CASSDQGTGISEAFF.

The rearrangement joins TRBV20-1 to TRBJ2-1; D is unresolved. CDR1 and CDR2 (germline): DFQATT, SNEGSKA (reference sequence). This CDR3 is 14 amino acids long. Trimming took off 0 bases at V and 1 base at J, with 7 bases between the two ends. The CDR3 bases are TGCAGTGCTAGAGATCGGAGATCCTACAATGAGCAGTTCTTC. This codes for CSARDRRSYNEQFF.

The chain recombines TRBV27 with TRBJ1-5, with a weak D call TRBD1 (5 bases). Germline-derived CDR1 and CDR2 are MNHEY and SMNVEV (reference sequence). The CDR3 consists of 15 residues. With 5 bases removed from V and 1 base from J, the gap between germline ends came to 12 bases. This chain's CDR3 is CASSNQGASNQPQHF. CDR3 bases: TGTGCCAGCAGTAATCAAGGGGCGAGCAATCAGCCCCAGCATTTT.

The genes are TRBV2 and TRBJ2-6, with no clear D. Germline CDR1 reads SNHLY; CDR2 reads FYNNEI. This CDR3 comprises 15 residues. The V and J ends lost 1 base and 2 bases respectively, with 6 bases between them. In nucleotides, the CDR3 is TGTGCCAGCAGTGAAGGGGTTACTGGGGCCAACGTCCTGACTTTC. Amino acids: CASSEGVTGANVLTF.

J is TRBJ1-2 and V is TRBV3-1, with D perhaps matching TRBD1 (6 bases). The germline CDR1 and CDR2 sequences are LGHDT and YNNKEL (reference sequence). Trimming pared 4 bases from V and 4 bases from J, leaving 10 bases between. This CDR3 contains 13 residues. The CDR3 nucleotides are TGTGCCAGCAGCCCCGGGGGCCTCTATGGCTACACCTTC. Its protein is CASSPGGLYGYTF.

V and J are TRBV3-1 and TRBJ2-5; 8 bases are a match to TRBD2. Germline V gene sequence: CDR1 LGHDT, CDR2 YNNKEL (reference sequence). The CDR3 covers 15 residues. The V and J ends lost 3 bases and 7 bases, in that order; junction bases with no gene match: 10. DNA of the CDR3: TGTGCCAGCAGCCAGGGGACTAGGAATAGTGTGACCCAGTACTTC. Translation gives CASSQGTRNSVTQYF.

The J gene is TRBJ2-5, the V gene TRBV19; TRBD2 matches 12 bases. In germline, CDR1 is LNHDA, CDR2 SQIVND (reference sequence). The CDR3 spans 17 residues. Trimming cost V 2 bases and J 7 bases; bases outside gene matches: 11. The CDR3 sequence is CASSIMMTSGSSLTQYF. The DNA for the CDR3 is TGTGCCAGTAGTATAATGATGACTAGCGGGAGTTCGTTGACCCAGTACTTC.

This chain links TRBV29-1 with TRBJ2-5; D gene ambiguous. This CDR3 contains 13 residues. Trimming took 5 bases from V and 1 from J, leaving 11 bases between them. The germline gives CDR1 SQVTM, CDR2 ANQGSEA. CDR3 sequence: CSVYGRFQETQYF. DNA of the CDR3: TGCAGCGTTTACGGCCGATTCCAAGAGACCCAGTACTTC.

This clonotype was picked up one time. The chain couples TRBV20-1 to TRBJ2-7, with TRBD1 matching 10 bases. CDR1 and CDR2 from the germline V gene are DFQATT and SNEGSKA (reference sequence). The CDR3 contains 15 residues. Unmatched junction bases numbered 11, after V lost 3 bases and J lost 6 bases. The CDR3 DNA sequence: TGCAGTGCTAGTCAATTACCGGGACAGGGGACCGAGCAGTACTTC. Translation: CSASQLPGQGTEQYF.

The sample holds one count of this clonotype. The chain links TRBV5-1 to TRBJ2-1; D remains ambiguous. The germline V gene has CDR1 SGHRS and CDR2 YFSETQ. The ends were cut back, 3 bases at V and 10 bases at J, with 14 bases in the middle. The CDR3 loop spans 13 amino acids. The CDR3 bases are TGCGCCAGCAGCTCCGTGGTGGGTCGGGAGCAGTTCTTC. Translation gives CASSSVVGREQFF. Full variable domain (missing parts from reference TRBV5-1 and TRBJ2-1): KAGVTQTPRYLIKTRGQQVTLSCSPISGHRSVSWYQQTPGQGLQFLFEYFSETQRNKGNFPGRFSGRQFSNSRSEMNVSTLELGDSALYLCASSSVVGREQFFGPGTRLTVL.

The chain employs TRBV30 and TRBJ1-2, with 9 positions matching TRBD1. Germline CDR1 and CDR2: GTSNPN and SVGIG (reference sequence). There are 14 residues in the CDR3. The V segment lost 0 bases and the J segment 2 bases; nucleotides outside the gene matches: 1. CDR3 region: CAWSVGTGNYGYTF. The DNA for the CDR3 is TGTGCCTGGAGTGTAGGGACAGGGAACTATGGCTACACCTTC.

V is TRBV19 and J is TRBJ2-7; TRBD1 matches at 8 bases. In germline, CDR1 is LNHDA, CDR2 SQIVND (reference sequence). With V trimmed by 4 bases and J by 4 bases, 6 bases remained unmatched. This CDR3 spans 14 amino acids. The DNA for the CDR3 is TGTGCCAGTAGTACCAAGACAGGGGCATACGAGCAGTACTTC. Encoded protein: CASSTKTGAYEQYF. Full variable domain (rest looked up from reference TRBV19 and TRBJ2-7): DGGITQSPKYLFRKEGQNVTLSCEQNLNHDAMYWYRQDPGQGLRLIYYSQIVNDFQKGDIAEGYSVSREKKESFPLTVTSAQKNPTAFYLCASSTKTGAYEQYFGPGTRLTVT.

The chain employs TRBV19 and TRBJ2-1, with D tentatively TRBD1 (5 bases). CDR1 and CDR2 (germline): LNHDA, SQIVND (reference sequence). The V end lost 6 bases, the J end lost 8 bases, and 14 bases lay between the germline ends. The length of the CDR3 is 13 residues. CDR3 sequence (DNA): TGTGCCAGTAGAATGTGGGGCCGGGATGAGCAGTTCTTC. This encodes CASRMWGRDEQFF.

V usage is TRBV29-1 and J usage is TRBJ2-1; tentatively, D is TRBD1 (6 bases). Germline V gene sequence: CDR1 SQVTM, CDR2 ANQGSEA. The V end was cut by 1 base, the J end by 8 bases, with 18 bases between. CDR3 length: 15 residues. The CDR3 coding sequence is TGCAGCGTTGAAGTGGGCACAGGGCGGTTCGATGAGCAGTTCTTC. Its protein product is CSVEVGTGRFDEQFF.

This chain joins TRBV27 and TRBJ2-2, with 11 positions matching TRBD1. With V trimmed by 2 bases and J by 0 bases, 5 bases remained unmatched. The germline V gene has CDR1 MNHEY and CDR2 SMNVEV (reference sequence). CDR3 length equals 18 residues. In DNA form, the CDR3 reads TGTGCCAGCAGTTTAATTTTGGGACAGGGGGCGAACACCGGGGAGCTGTTTTTT. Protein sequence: CASSLILGQGANTGELFF.

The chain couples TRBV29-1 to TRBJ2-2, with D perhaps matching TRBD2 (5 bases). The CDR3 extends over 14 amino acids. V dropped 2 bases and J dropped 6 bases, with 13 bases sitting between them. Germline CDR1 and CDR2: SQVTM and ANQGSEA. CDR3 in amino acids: CSVESTEGAGELFF. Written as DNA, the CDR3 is TGCAGCGTTGAATCAACCGAGGGAGCCGGGGAGCTGTTTTTT.

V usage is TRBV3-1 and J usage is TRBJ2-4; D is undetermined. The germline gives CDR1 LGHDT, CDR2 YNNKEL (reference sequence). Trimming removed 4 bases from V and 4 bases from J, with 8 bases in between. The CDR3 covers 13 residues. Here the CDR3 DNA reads TGTGCCAGCAGCCTAGGGATAAAAAACATTCAGTACTTC. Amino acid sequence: CASSLGIKNIQYF.

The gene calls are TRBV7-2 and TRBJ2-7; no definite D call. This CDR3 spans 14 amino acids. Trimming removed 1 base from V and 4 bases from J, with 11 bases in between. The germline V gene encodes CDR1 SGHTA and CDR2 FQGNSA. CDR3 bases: TGTGCCAGCAGCTTAGGTCCTAGAAGGTACGAGCAGTACTTC. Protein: CASSLGPRRYEQYF.